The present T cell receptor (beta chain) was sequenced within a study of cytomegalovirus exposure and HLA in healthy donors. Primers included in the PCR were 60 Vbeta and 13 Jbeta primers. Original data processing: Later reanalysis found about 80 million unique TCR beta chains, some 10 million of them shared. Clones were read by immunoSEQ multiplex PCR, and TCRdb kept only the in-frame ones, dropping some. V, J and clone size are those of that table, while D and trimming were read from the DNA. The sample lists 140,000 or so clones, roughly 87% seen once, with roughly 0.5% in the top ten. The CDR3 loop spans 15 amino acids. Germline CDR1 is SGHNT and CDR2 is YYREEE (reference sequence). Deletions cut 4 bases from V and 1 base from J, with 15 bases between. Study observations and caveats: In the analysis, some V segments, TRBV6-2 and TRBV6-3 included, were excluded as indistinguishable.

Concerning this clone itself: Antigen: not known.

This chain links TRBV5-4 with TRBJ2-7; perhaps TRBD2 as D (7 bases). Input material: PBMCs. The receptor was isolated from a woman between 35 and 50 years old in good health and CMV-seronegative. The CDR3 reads CASSMSGTLSYEQYF. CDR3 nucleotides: TGTGCCAGCAGCATGAGCGGGACACTTTCCTACGAGCAGTACTTC.